This T cell receptor beta chain was sequenced in a study of shared clonotypes between healthy human individuals (dated by TCRdb to about 2020). With regard to the full study: Three men and two women, aged 18 to 49 years, made up the cohort. Libraries were prepared and TCR repertoires were sequenced by different laboratories using diverse techniques, in order to increase sequencing depth and limit assay-specific biases. Per donor, three plates each were used for CD4 naive and CD4 memory, two for CD8 naive, and one for CD8 memory. Between about 0.94 and 8.9 billion PBMCs per donor were obtained by leukapheresis. To estimate repertoire size and how much clonotypes are shared between individuals, the study performed deep sequencing of blood TCR repertoires from a few healthy adults.

With regard to this clone: It lacks a known antigen. No base quality values were provided; no much bigger clone lies one nucleotide off.

The donors were healthy, HIV-negative adults with no recently reported acute infections or vaccinations. Only Caucasian adults living in Nashville, Tennessee, USA were represented among the donors. The CD8 memory samples were a combination of magnetically selected CD45RO+ cells and CCR7-negative CD45RA+ effector memory (TemRA) cells. After blood collection by leukapheresis, PBMCs were isolated using Ficoll-Histopaque density gradient centrifugation and then cryopreserved in the vapor phase of liquid nitrogen. Purity and quantity of every magnetically sorted T cell population were checked by analytical flow cytometry. Genomic DNA was isolated from each sorted fraction and quantified by UV absorbance on a Nanodrop 2000c. What the research found in general, with its limitations: Pairwise subsampling indicated that sequencing depth was expected to affect the degree of clonotype sharing among donors. Sharing across a few donors was observed for 5% to 6.5% of naive CD4, over 3% of naive CD8, 2.3% of memory CD4, and less than 0.45% of memory CD8 clonotypes. Higher generation probabilities were observed for clonotypes shared by all four sorted-subset donors than for non-shared clonotypes. Because the study included only a small number of donors, the genetic and exposure-history diversity represented was limited. Naive subsets generally had larger estimated clonotype richness than memory subsets did. Sampling was limited to blood, and TCR repertoires in tissue likely differ from TCR repertoires in blood. Rarefaction of sorted-subset datasets indicated incomplete sequencing despite the large sequencing depth.

The germline V gene provides CDR1 MDHEN and CDR2 SYDVKM. The CDR3 spans 15 residues, from the cysteine through the phenylalanine. Of all the DNA, just the CDR3 is kept, 45 bases in frame from base 1. V lost 4 bases and J lost 4 bases; the stretch between them is 17 bases long. Using the deep immunoSEQ assay, multiplex PCR amplified TCR CDR3 regions from genomic DNA. For each cell subset, the extracted genomic DNA was distributed evenly across all wells of several immunoSEQ 96-well plates, and each plate served as one replicate. For sorted subsets, each replicate PCR was loaded with 200 ng genomic DNA, equivalent to 25,000 to 30,000 T cell genomes. Purified libraries were measured with a Qubit 3.0 fluorometer, size-checked on a Bioanalyzer 2100, and measured again with the KAPA Library Quantification kit. Every immunoSEQ 96-well plate was sequenced on a separate single-read 150-cycle Illumina NextSeq 550 flow cell. As for the original processing: Because the immunoSEQ output held only junctional sequences and lacked quality scores, the filtering could not match the filtering applied to full-length reads. To assign V/J genes and CDR3, sequences were annotated using PyIR, a Python wrapper for IgBLAST v1.9, with IMGT germline references. Reads were filtered out if the reads had weak V/J assignments (E-value above 1e-6), no CDR3, stop codons, out-of-frame junctions, or ambiguous translated residues. V3J clonotypes were defined as sequences sharing an identical inferred V gene, J gene, and CDR3 amino acid sequence. Percentage overlap between repertoires was computed as shared unique clonotypes divided by the size of the smaller repertoire. RTK rarefaction, the Chao1 estimator, and Recon v2.1 estimates of unobserved clonotypes were used to assess repertoire richness. Generation probabilities for all TCRbeta clonotypes obtained by the gDNA method from several donors were computed using OLGA. The table was pulled from immuneACCESS by TCRdb, which kept in-frame rearrangements only. Such tables lose some clones; where checked, under half of the loss comes from unresolved V genes, and the rest has no known cause. The V and J calls and clone size come from that table; D and trimming were worked out from the DNA. The sample records around 370,000 clones, around 96% of which are singletons. Of the sample, 0.32% is held by the ten largest clones.

The clonotype originates from a man aged 30 to 45 in good health. The rearranged chain carries TRBV28 and TRBJ2-7; TRBD2 is a weak D gene call, 6 bases matching. Sequencing used memory CD8+ T cells sorted from blood. The cell subset or site tag for this specimen amounts to: CD45RO+ cells pooled with CCR7-negative TemRA cells. The CDR3 corresponds to CASSWTSGGAYEQYF. The nucleotides read TGTGCCAGCAGTTGGACCTCCGGGGGTGCATACGAGCAGTACTTC.